The source of this TCR beta chain is a study of CD8+CD57+ T cells in acquired aplastic anemia. The overall study: CD4+ reads averaged around 9.9 million in healthy donors.

This clonotype showed up just once. The germline CDR1 and CDR2 sequences are MDHEN and SYDVKM. CDR3 size: 15 residues. J was trimmed by 4 bases and V by 5 bases; bases with no gene match: 7. Using genomic DNA as the template, TCR beta VDJ and CDR3 profiling was carried out. TCRdb re-called the reads with MiXCR, one entry per CDR3 protein. The sample records approximately 65,000 distinct CDR3 sequences, 55% being singletons. The sample was sorted CD4+, CD8+, or CD8+CD57+ T cells (not recorded which) from PBMCs. The receptor was isolated from a human donor in good health, serving as a control. The chain has TRBV28 and TRBJ2-4; 8 bases line up with TRBD1. Here the CDR3 DNA reads TGTGCCAGCAGTATCCTCCGGACAGGGAAAAACATTCAGTACTTC. It yields the protein CASSILRTGKNIQYF.